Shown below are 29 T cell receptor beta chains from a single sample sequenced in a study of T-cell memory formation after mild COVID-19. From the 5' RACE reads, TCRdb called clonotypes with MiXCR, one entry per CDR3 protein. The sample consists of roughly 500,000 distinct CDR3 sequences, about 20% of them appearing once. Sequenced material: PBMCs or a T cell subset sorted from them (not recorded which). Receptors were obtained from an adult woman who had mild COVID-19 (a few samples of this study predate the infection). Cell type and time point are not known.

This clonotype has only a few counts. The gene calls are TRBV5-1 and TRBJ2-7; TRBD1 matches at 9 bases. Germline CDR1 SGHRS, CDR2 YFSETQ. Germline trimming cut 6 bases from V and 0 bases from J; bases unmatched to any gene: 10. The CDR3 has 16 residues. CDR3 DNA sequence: TGCGCCAGCACCCGGACGGGACAGGGCGGCTCCTACGAGCAGTACTTC. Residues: CASTRTGQGGSYEQYF.

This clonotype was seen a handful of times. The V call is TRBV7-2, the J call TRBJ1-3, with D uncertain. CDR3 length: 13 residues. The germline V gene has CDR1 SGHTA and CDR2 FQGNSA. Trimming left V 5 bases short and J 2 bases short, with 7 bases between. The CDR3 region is CASSANPGNTIYF. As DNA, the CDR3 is TGTGCCAGCAGCGCTAACCCTGGAAACACCATATATTTT.

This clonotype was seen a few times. The CDR3 nucleotides are TGCGCCAGCAGCCAAGATCAGGGGACACTTAGCTCCTACGAGCAGTACTTC. The encoded protein is CASSQDQGTLSSYEQYF. V gene TRBV4-1 combines with J gene TRBJ2-7; tentative D call: TRBD1 (6 bases). Germline loops: CDR1 MGHRA, CDR2 YSYEKL. Deletions cut 0 bases from V and 0 bases from J, with 15 bases between. This CDR3 spans 17 amino acids.

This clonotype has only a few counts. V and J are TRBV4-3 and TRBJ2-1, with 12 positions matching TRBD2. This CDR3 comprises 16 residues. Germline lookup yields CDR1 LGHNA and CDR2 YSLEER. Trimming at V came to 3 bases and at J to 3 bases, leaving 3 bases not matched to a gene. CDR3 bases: TGCGCCAGCAGCCAGTGGACTAGCGGGAACTACAATGAGCAGTTCTTC. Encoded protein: CASSQWTSGNYNEQFF.

CDR3 residues: CASSPFQTYNEQFF. The CDR3 DNA follows: TGTGCCAGCAGCCCCTTCCAAACTTACAATGAGCAGTTCTTC. This chain joins TRBV7-9 and TRBJ2-1; D call uncertain. Germline loops: CDR1 SEHNR, CDR2 FQNEAQ (reference sequence). V was cut by 5 bases and J by 4 bases, with 12 bases left in between. The CDR3 runs 14 residues.

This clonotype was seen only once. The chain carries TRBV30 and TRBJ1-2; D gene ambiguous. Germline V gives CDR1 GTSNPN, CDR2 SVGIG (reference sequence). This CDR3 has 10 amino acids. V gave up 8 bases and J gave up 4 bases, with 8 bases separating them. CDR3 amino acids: CAVRVYGYTF. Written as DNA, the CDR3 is TGTGCCGTAAGGGTCTATGGCTACACCTTC.

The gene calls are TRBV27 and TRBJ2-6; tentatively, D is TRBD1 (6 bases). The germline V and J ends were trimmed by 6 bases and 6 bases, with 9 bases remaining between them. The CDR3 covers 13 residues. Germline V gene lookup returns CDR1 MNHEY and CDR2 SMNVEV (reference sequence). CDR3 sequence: CASRSGVANVLTF. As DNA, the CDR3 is TGTGCCAGCAGATCAGGGGTGGCCAACGTCCTGACTTTC.

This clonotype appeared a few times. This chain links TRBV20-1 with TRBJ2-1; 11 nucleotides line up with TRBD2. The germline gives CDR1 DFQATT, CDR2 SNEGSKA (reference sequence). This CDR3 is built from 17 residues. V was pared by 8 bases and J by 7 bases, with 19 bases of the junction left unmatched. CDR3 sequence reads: CSPPFPGPSGRRNEQFF. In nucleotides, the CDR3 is TGCAGTCCCCCTTTCCCCGGGCCTAGCGGGAGGCGAAATGAGCAGTTCTTC.

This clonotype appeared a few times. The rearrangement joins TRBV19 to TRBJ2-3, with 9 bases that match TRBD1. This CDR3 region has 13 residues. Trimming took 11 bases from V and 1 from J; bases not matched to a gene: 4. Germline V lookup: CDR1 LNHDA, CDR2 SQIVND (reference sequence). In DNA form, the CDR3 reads TGTGCCGCCAGGGACAGGGGCACAGATACGCAGTATTTT. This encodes CAARDRGTDTQYF.

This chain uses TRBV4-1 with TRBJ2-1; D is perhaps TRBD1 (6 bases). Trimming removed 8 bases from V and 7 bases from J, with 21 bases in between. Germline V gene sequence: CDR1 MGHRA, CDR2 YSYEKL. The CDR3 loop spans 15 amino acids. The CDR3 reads CASQNSGAQGNEQFF. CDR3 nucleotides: TGCGCCAGCCAGAACAGCGGCGCGCAGGGGAATGAGCAGTTCTTC.

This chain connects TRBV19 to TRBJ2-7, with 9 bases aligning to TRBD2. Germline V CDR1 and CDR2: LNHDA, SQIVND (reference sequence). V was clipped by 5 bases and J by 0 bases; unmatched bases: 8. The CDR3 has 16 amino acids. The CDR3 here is CASSLTSGVVSYEQYF. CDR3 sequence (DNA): TGTGCCAGTAGTCTGACTAGCGGAGTGGTCTCCTACGAGCAGTACTTC.

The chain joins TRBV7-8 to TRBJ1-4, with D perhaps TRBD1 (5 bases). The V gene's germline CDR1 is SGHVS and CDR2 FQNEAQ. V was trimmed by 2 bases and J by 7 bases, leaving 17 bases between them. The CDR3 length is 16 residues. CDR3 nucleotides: TGTGCCAGCAGCTTAAGCCAGGCCAACGGGGGTGAAAAACTGTTTTTT. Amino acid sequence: CASSLSQANGGEKLFF.

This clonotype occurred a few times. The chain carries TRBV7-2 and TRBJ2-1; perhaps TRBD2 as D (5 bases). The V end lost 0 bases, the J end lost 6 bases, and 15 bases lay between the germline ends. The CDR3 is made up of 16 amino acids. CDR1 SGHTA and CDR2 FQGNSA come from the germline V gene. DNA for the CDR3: TGTGCCAGCAGCTTAGCCCGAGGGAACCGACCCAATGAGCAGTTCTTC. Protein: CASSLARGNRPNEQFF.

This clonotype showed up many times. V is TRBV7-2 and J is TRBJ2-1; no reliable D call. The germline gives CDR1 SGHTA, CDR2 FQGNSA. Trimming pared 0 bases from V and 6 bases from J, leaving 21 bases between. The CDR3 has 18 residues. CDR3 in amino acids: CASSLAPFSNPPGNEQFF. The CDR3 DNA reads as TGTGCCAGCAGCTTAGCTCCGTTTAGCAACCCCCCGGGCAATGAGCAGTTCTTC.

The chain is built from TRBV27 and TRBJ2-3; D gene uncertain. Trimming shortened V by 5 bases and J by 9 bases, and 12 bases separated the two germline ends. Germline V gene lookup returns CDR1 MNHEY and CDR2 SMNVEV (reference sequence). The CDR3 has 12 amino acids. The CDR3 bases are TGTGCCAGCAGTGAAGACCGACGGACGCAGTATTTT. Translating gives CASSEDRRTQYF.

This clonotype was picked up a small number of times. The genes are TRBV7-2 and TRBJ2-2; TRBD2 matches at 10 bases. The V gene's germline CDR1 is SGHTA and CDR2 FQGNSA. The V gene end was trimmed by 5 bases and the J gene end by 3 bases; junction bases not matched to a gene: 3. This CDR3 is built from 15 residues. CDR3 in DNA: TGTGCCAGCAGCAAGACTAGCGGGTACACCGGGGAGCTGTTTTTT. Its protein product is CASSKTSGYTGELFF.

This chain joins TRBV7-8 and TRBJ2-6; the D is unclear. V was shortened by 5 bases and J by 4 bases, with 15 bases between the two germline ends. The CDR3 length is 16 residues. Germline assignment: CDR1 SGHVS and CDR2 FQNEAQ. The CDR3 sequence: CASSEIRAVGANVLTF. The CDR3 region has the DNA TGTGCCAGCAGCGAAATTAGGGCCGTCGGGGCCAACGTCCTGACTTTC.

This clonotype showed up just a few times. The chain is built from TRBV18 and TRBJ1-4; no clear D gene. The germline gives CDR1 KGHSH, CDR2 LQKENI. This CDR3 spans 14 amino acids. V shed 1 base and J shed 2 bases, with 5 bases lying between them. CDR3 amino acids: CASSPQGTNEKLFF. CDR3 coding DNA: TGTGCCAGCTCACCACAGGGCACTAATGAAAAACTGTTTTTT.

DNA of the CDR3: TGTGCCAGTAGTGGGATCGTTGGGACACCTCAAGAGACCCAGTACTTC. Encoded protein: CASSGIVGTPQETQYF. The chain recombines TRBV19 with TRBJ2-5, with D possibly TRBD1 on 6 matching bases. The CDR3 has 16 amino acids. V was shortened by 5 bases and J by 2 bases, with 18 bases between the two germline ends. The germline V gene has CDR1 LNHDA and CDR2 SQIVND (reference sequence).

CDR3 amino acids: CASSQDSAGGPLYNEQFF. Here the CDR3 DNA reads TGCGCCAGCAGCCAAGATTCGGCGGGGGGGCCGCTCTACAATGAGCAGTTCTTC. The gene calls are TRBV4-1 and TRBJ2-1, with 9 bases lining up with TRBD2. Germline V gene sequence: CDR1 MGHRA, CDR2 YSYEKL. The CDR3 is 18 residues long. V was clipped by 0 bases and J by 3 bases; unmatched bases: 9.

The DNA of the CDR3 is TGTGCCAGTAGTTTCGGCTGGACCAACAACTATGGCTACACCTTC. This translates into CASSFGWTNNYGYTF. V and J are TRBV19 and TRBJ1-2; D call uncertain. This CDR3 region has 15 residues. The germline V and J ends were trimmed by 5 bases and 2 bases, with 15 bases remaining between them. In germline, CDR1 is LNHDA, CDR2 SQIVND (reference sequence).

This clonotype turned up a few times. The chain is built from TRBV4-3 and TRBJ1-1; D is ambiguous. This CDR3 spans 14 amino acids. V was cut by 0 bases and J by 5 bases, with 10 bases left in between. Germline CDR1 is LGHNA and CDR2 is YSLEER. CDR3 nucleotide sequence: TGCGCCAGCAGCCAAGAGGCGGGGATTACTGAAGCTTTCTTT. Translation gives CASSQEAGITEAFF.

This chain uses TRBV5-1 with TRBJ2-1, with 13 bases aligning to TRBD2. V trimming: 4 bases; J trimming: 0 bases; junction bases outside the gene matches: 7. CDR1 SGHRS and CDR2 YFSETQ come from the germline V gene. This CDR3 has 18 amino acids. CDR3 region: CASSGLAGASSSYNEQFF. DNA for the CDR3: TGCGCCAGCAGCGGACTAGCGGGGGCCTCAAGCTCCTACAATGAGCAGTTCTTC. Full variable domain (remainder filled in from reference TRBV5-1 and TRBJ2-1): KAGVTQTPRYLIKTRGQQVTLSCSPISGHRSVSWYQQTPGQGLQFLFEYFSETQRNKGNFPGRFSGRQFSNSRSEMNVSTLELGDSALYLCASSGLAGASSSYNEQFFGPGTRLTVL.

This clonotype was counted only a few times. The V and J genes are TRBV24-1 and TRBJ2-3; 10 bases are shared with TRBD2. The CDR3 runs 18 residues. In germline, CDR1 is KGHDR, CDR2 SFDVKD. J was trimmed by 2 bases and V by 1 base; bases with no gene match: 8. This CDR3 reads CATSDFPRTSGYTDTQYF. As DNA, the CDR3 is TGTGCCACCAGTGATTTCCCACGGACTAGCGGATACACAGATACGCAGTATTTT.

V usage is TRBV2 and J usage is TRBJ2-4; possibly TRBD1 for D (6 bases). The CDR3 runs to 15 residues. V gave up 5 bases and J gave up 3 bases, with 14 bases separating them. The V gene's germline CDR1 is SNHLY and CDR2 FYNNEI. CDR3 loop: CASSTQGLDKNIQYF. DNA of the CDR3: TGTGCCAGCAGTACACAGGGATTGGACAAAAACATTCAGTACTTC.

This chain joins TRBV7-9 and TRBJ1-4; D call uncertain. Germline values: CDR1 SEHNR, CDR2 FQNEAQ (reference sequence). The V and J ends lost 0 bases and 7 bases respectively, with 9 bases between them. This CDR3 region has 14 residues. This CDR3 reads CASSLAGSVEKLFF. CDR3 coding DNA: TGTGCCAGCAGCTTAGCGGGGTCCGTTGAAAAACTGTTTTTT.

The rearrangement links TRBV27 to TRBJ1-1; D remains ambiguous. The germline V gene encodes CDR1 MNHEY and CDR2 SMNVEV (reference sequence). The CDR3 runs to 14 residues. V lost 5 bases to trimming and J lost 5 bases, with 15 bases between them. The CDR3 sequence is CASSPTWVGTEAFF. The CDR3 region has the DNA TGTGCCAGCAGTCCCACCTGGGTGGGGACTGAAGCTTTCTTT.

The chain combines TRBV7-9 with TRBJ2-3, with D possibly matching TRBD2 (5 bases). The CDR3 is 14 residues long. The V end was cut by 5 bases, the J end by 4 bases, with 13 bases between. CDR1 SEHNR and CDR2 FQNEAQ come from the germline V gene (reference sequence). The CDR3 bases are TGTGCCAGCAGCCTCCCTGGGAGTGCAGATACGCAGTATTTT. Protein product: CASSLPGSADTQYF.

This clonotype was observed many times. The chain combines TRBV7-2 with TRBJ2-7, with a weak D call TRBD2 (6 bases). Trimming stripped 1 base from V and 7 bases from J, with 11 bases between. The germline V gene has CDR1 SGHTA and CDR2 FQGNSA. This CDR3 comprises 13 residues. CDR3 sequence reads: CASSLERTTEQYF. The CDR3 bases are TGTGCCAGCAGCTTAGAACGGACTACGGAGCAGTACTTC.